The 27 T cell receptor beta chains reported below all come from one sample, sequenced in a study of blood T cell repertoires in COVID-19. The table came from immunoSEQ multiplex PCR; TCRdb's copy has only in-frame clones and leaves some out. The sample includes about 230,000 clones, over 75% seen only once; the top ten take about 8%. Sequenced: peripheral blood. The receptor set was obtained from a woman older than 75 with acute or convalescent COVID-19.

The J gene is TRBJ2-7, the V gene TRBV6-5; 9 bases agree with TRBD1. Germline CDR1 and CDR2: MNHEY and SVGAGI. With V trimmed by 5 bases and J by 4 bases, 6 bases remained unmatched. The CDR3 totals 14 residues. CDR3 loop: CASSRDRAQYEQYF. In nucleotides, the CDR3 is TGTGCCAGCAGTAGGGACAGGGCCCAATACGAGCAGTACTTC.

The sample holds one count of this clone. The chain carries TRBV27 and TRBJ2-3; possible D gene TRBD1, 5 bases. Trimming removed 6 bases at V and 6 bases at J, with 13 bases between. Germline assignment: CDR1 MNHEY and CDR2 SMNVEV (reference sequence). The CDR3 runs 13 residues. CDR3 coding DNA: TGTGCCAGCAGCCAGGGTTCCTGGGATACGCAGTATTTT. This encodes CASSQGSWDTQYF.

The chain recombines TRBV28 with TRBJ1-5, with 7 bases lining up with TRBD1. The CDR3 length is 16 residues. The ends lost 4 bases at V and 3 bases at J; junction bases unmatched: 9. Germline V gene lookup returns CDR1 MDHEN and CDR2 SYDVKM. The CDR3 DNA reads TGTGCCAGCAGTTCCCCCCCGACAGGGCCCAATCAGCCCCAGCATTTT. Protein sequence: CASSSPPTGPNQPQHF.

The CDR3 is CASSLEIGYGYTF. The CDR3 coding sequence is TGTGCCAGCAGCTTAGAGATCGGTTACGGCTACACCTTC. The chain uses TRBV7-9 and TRBJ1-2; D is unclear. The CDR3 runs 13 residues. The germline V gene encodes CDR1 SEHNR and CDR2 FQNEAQ (reference sequence). Trimming left V 1 base short and J 8 bases short, with 11 bases between.

V and J are TRBV12-3 or TRBV12-4 and TRBJ1-5; TRBD1 matches at 8 bases. The CDR3 covers 13 residues. Germline trimming cut 8 bases from V and 6 bases from J; bases unmatched to any gene: 6. CDR3 region: CASRRQGTQPQHF. CDR3 in DNA: TGTGCCAGCCGACGACAGGGGACTCAGCCCCAGCATTTT.

This rearrangement joins TRBV2 to TRBJ2-2, with a possible D match to TRBD2 (6 bases). The CDR3 totals 17 residues. V lost 5 bases and J lost 2, with 18 bases in between. Germline V lookup: CDR1 SNHLY, CDR2 FYNNEI. For the CDR3, the DNA is TGTGCCAGCAGTAAGGCTAGACTAGAACATAACACCGGGGAGCTGTTTTTT. It specifies CASSKARLEHNTGELFF.

The chain employs TRBV6-2 or TRBV6-3 and TRBJ2-7; possible D gene TRBD2, 5 bases. In germline, CDR1 is MNHEY, CDR2 SVGEGT. This CDR3 comprises 15 residues. With 2 bases removed from V and 0 bases from J, the gap between germline ends came to 11 bases. The CDR3 spells CASSYPPGNSYEQYF. Here the CDR3 DNA reads TGTGCCAGCAGTTACCCCCCCGGGAACTCCTACGAGCAGTACTTC.

This chain links TRBV19 with TRBJ2-3; 13 bases are a match to TRBD2. Unmatched junction bases numbered 4, after V lost 5 bases and J lost 5 bases. CDR3 length: 15 residues. Germline assignment: CDR1 LNHDA and CDR2 SQIVND (reference sequence). The CDR3 loop reads CASSPRLAGGDTQYF. The CDR3 nucleotides are TGTGCCAGTAGTCCCCGACTAGCGGGGGGAGATACGCAGTATTTT.

The chain uses TRBV2 and TRBJ1-2; D unresolved. The germline gives CDR1 SNHLY, CDR2 FYNNEI. The CDR3 consists of 13 residues. The ends were cut back, 10 bases at V and 5 bases at J, with 17 bases in the middle. The CDR3 DNA follows: TGTGCCACCCACAACCGGCAGGAATATGGCTACACCTTC. It translates to CATHNRQEYGYTF.

The rearrangement links TRBV25-1 to TRBJ1-4; the match to TRBD1 covers 7 bases. Per the germline V gene, CDR1 is MGHDK and CDR2 is SYGVNS. With 5 bases clipped from V and 15 bases from J, the junction kept 18 bases outside the gene matches. This CDR3 has 15 amino acids. CDR3 amino acids: CASSRQGDGDRKMFF. CDR3 coding DNA: TGTGCCAGCAGTCGCCAGGGGGACGGGGACAGAAAGATGTTTTTT.

The rearrangement joins TRBV2 to TRBJ1-4; 7 bases fit TRBD1. The V gene end was trimmed by 8 bases and the J gene end by 8 bases; junction bases not matched to a gene: 8. CDR3 length: 13 residues. Looked up from germline, CDR1 is SNHLY and CDR2 is FYNNEI. The CDR3 sequence is CASRWDSGEKLFF. The CDR3 bases are TGTGCCAGCCGTTGGGACAGTGGAGAAAAACTGTTTTTT.

The chain is built from TRBV6-5 and TRBJ2-7; 8 bases map to TRBD1. This CDR3 is built from 15 residues. V lost 2 bases to trimming and J lost 3 bases; unmatched junction nucleotides: 6. In germline, CDR1 is MNHEY, CDR2 SVGAGI. The CDR3 DNA reads as TGTGCCAGCAGTTACCTGACAGGGGCTGTCTACGAGCAGTACTTC. Its protein product is CASSYLTGAVYEQYF.

V usage is TRBV7-2 and J usage is TRBJ2-6, with TRBD1 identical over 9 bases. Germline V CDR1 and CDR2: SGHTA, FQGNSA. V lost 5 bases, J lost 3 bases, and 5 bases stayed unmatched. The CDR3 extends over 16 amino acids. The CDR3 is CASSTTGGGGANVLTF. In DNA, the CDR3 is TGTGCCAGCAGCACAACAGGGGGCGGTGGGGCCAACGTCCTGACTTTC.

This clone came up a few times. This sequence joins TRBV6-5 and TRBJ1-2, with 8 bases fitting TRBD1. CDR1 and CDR2 (germline): MNHEY, SVGAGI. The CDR3 is 14 amino acids. With 6 bases clipped from V and 0 bases from J, the junction kept 3 bases outside the gene matches. As DNA, the CDR3 is TGTGCCAGCAGACCGGGACAGGCTAACTATGGCTACACCTTC. This codes for CASRPGQANYGYTF.

This chain uses TRBV5-1 with TRBJ2-2; 11 bases align to TRBD2. J was trimmed by 6 bases and V by 2 bases; bases with no gene match: 9. The CDR3 is made up of 17 amino acids. Germline CDR1 is SGHRS and CDR2 is YFSETQ. CDR3 residues: CASSFRTSGFRPGELFF. CDR3 nucleotides: TGCGCCAGCAGCTTTAGGACTAGCGGGTTTCGCCCCGGGGAGCTGTTTTTT.

The V gene is TRBV3-1 (or the pseudogene TRBV3-2), the J gene TRBJ1-5; no firm D call. Trimming removed 1 base from V and 4 bases from J, with 8 bases in between. This CDR3 contains 14 residues. Germline V gene data show CDR1 as LGHDT and CDR2 as YNNKEL (reference sequence). The CDR3 here is CASSQGSGNQPQHF. The CDR3, as DNA: TGTGCCAGCAGCCAAGGGAGTGGGAATCAGCCCCAGCATTTT.

Only a few counts were recorded for this clone. The chain carries TRBV24-1 and TRBJ2-1, with 10 positions matching TRBD1. CDR3 length equals 16 residues. Germline CDR1 is KGHDR and CDR2 is SFDVKD. After removal of 4 bases from V and 3 bases from J, the junction contained 5 bases not matched to a gene. In DNA form, the CDR3 reads TGTGCCACCAGTGACACGGACAGGGGGAACTACAATGAGCAGTTCTTC. Residues: CATSDTDRGNYNEQFF.

For the CDR3, the DNA is TGTGCCAGCAGCGCTTACGGGTCGCGGGAGACCCAGTACTTC. Residues: CASSAYGSRETQYF. The chain is built from TRBV7-2 and TRBJ2-5; D is undetermined. With 5 bases removed from V and 5 bases from J, the gap between germline ends came to 15 bases. Germline-derived CDR1 and CDR2 are SGHTA and FQGNSA. This CDR3 is built from 14 residues.

V gene TRBV9 combines with J gene TRBJ1-5, with 9 bases matching TRBD1. J gave up 3 bases and V 0 bases, and 1 base lay outside the gene matches. Looked up from germline, CDR1 is SGDLS and CDR2 is YYNGEE. This CDR3 has 15 residues. CDR3 sequence: CASSVDRGHNQPQHF. CDR3 bases: TGTGCCAGCAGCGTAGACAGGGGGCACAATCAGCCCCAGCATTTT.

V usage is TRBV19 and J usage is TRBJ1-1; TRBD1 might be the D (6 bases). This CDR3 contains 13 residues. V gave up 5 bases and J gave up 6 bases, with 13 bases separating them. Germline V lookup: CDR1 LNHDA, CDR2 SQIVND (reference sequence). The CDR3 sequence is CASSARGTAEAFF. The DNA of the CDR3 is TGTGCCAGTAGTGCCAGGGGAACGGCTGAAGCTTTCTTT.

This chain connects TRBV9 to TRBJ2-3, with 9 bases matching TRBD1. The CDR3 totals 16 residues. Germline V gene sequence: CDR1 SGDLS, CDR2 YYNGEE. V lost 0 bases to trimming and J lost 4 bases; unmatched junction nucleotides: 6. DNA for the CDR3: TGTGCCAGCAGCGTAGTCGAGACAGGGGGTTCAGATACGCAGTATTTT. Its protein product is CASSVVETGGSDTQYF. The full variable domain, completed using reference TRBV9 and TRBJ2-3, is DSGVTQTPKHLITATGQRVTLRCSPRSGDLSVYWYQQSLDQGLQFLIQYYNGEERAKGNILERFSAQQFPDLHSELNLSSLELGDSALYFCASSVVETGGSDTQYFGPGTRLTVL.

This chain connects TRBV2 to TRBJ2-7; the D gene is possibly TRBD2 (6 bases). The germline V gene encodes CDR1 SNHLY and CDR2 FYNNEI. CDR3 length: 14 residues. The V and J ends lost 7 bases and 0 bases respectively, with 13 bases between them. The CDR3 spells CASKVAVNSYEQYF. The CDR3 nucleotides read TGTGCCAGCAAAGTAGCGGTGAACTCCTACGAGCAGTACTTC.

The chain joins TRBV6-5 to TRBJ1-1, with D unresolved. V was trimmed by 0 bases and J by 9 bases, leaving 14 bases between them. The V gene's germline CDR1 is MNHEY and CDR2 SVGAGI. This CDR3 contains 14 residues. The CDR3 DNA is TGTGCCAGCAGTTACTCGATGTTCCGGGTACAAGCTTTCTTT. This gives the protein CASSYSMFRVQAFF.

V and J are TRBV7-6 and TRBJ2-7; TRBD1 matches at 10 bases. J was trimmed by 3 bases and V by 5 bases; bases with no gene match: 4. Germline V lookup: CDR1 SGHVS, CDR2 FNYEAQ. The CDR3 runs 14 residues. CDR3 loop: CASSPGTGDYEQYF. For the CDR3, the DNA is TGTGCCAGCAGCCCCGGGACAGGGGACTACGAGCAGTACTTC.

The chain is built from TRBV19 and TRBJ2-3; D is perhaps TRBD2 (5 bases). Trimming stripped 1 base from V and 4 bases from J, with 15 bases between. CDR3 length equals 16 residues. From germline, CDR1 is LNHDA and CDR2 SQIVND (reference sequence). This CDR3 reads CASSIGPLVGADTQYF. The CDR3 DNA is TGTGCCAGTAGTATAGGTCCTTTAGTGGGAGCAGATACGCAGTATTTT.

The chain employs TRBV11-1 and TRBJ2-1; 10 nucleotides align to TRBD2. Germline trimming cut 1 base from V and 7 bases from J; bases unmatched to any gene: 4. This CDR3 spans 15 amino acids. Germline values: CDR1 SGHAT, CDR2 FQDESV (reference sequence). CDR3: CASSLGAGGQNEQFF. The DNA of the CDR3 is TGTGCCAGCAGCTTAGGAGCGGGGGGGCAGAATGAGCAGTTCTTC.

The chain combines TRBV9 with TRBJ2-2; 8 nucleotides match TRBD2. Germline CDR1 SGDLS, CDR2 YYNGEE. V lost 4 bases and J lost 5; bases outside the gene matches: 4. This CDR3 is 14 amino acids long. This CDR3 is CASSQTSETGELFF. In DNA form, the CDR3 reads TGTGCCAGCAGCCAGACTAGCGAAACCGGGGAGCTGTTTTTT.